This TCR beta chain was sequenced in a study of blood T cell repertoires in COVID-19. Study-level background: Sites in the United States, Italy and Spain provided acute and convalescent COVID-19 samples. T cells, B-cell-depleted T cells, or PBMCs supplied cDNA or gDNA.

CDR1 and CDR2 from the germline V gene are LNHDA and SQIVND (reference sequence). Trimming took 6 bases from V and 4 from J, leaving 15 bases between them. The CDR3 runs 14 residues. Clones were sequenced by immunoSEQ multiplex PCR, and TCRdb holds only the in-frame ones, with some missing. The table shows around 500,000 clones, with more than 75% occurring only once. Participant age was 18 to 89 years, and participants resided in 24 US areas. Clinical history reported by participants formed the basis on which cohorts were assigned. Sample: PBMCs or T cells enriched from blood (not recorded which). The TCR originated in a woman aged 40 to 49 who had recovered from COVID-19. The V gene is TRBV19, the J gene TRBJ1-2; no clear D. The CDR3 sequence is CASSLAANGYGYTF. The CDR3 nucleotides read TGTGCCAGTAGCCTAGCAGCGAACGGCTATGGCTACACCTTC.